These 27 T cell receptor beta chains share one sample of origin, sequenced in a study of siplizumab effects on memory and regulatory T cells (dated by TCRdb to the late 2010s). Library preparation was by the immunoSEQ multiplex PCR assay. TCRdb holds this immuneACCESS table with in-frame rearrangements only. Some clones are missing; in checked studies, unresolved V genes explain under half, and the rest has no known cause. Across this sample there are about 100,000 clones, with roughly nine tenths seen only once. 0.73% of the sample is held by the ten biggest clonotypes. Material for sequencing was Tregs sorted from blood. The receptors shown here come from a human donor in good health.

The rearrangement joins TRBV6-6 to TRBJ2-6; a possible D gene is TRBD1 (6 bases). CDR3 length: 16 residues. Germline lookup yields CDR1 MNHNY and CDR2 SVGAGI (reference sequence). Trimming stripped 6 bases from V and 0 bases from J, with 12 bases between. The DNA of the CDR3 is TGTGCCAGCAGAACTACAGGGATCTCTGGGGCCAACGTCCTGACTTTC. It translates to CASRTTGISGANVLTF.

The CDR3 DNA is TGCAGTCTGGACAGGGGCGAGACCCAGTACTTC. This codes for CSLDRGETQYF. The chain recombines TRBV20-1 with TRBJ2-5; TRBD1 aligns across 9 bases. CDR3 length equals 11 residues. Looked up from germline, CDR1 is DFQATT and CDR2 is SNEGSKA (reference sequence). Unmatched junction bases numbered 3, after V lost 8 bases and J lost 5 bases.

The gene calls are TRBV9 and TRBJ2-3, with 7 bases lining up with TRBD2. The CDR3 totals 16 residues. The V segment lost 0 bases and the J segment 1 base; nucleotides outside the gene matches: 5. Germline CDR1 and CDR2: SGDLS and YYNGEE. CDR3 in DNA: TGTGCCAGCAGCGTAGGAGCTAGCGGACGCACAGATACGCAGTATTTT. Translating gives CASSVGASGRTDTQYF. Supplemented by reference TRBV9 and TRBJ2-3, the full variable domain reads DSGVTQTPKHLITATGQRVTLRCSPRSGDLSVYWYQQSLDQGLQFLIQYYNGEERAKGNILERFSAQQFPDLHSELNLSSLELGDSALYFCASSVGASGRTDTQYFGPGTRLTVL.

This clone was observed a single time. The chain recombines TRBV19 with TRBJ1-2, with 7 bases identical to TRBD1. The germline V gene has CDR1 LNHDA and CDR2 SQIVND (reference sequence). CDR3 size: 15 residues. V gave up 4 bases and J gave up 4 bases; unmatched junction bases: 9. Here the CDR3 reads CASSKSGGAFYGYTF. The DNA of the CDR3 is TGTGCCAGTAGTAAATCAGGGGGGGCCTTCTATGGCTACACCTTC. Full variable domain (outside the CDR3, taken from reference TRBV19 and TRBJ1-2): DGGITQSPKYLFRKEGQNVTLSCEQNLNHDAMYWYRQDPGQGLRLIYYSQIVNDFQKGDIAEGYSVSREKKESFPLTVTSAQKNPTAFYLCASSKSGGAFYGYTFGSGTRLTVV.

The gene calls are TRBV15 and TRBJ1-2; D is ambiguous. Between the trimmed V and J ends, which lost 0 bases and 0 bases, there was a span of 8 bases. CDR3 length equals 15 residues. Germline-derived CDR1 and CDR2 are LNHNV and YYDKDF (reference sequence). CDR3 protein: CATSRDTLANYGYTF. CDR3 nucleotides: TGTGCCACCAGCAGAGATACCCTAGCTAACTATGGCTACACCTTC. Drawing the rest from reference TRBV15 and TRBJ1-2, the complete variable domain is DAMVIQNPRYQVTQFGKPVTLSCSQTLNHNVMYWYQQKSSQAPKLLFHYYDKDFNNEADTPDNFQSRRPNTSFCFLDIRSPGLGDTAMYLCATSRDTLANYGYTFGSGTRLTVV.

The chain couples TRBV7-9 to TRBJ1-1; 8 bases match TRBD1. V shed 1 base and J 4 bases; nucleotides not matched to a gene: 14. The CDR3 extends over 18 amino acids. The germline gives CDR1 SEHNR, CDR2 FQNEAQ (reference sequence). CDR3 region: CASSLGNYGTGFPTEAFF. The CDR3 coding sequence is TGTGCCAGCAGCTTAGGGAACTACGGGACAGGTTTTCCCACTGAAGCTTTCTTT.

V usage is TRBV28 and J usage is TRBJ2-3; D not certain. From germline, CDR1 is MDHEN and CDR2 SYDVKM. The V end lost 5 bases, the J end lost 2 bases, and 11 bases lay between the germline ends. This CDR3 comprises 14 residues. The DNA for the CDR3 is TGTGCCAGCAGTGTCCATGGCAACACAGATACGCAGTATTTT. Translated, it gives CASSVHGNTDTQYF.

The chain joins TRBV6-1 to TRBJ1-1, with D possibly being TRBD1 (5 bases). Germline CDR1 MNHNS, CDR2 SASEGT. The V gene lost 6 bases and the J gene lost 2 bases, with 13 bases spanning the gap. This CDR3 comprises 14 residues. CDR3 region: CASRTGTQNTEAFF. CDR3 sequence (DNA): TGTGCCAGCAGGACTGGGACGCAAAACACTGAAGCTTTCTTT.

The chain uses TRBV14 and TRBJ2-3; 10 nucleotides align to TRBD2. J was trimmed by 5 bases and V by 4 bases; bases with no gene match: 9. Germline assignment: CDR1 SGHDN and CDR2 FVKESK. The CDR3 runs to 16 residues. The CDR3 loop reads CASSPFSGRWEDTQYF. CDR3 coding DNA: TGTGCCAGCAGCCCCTTTAGCGGGAGGTGGGAAGATACGCAGTATTTT. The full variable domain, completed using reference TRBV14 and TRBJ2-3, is EAGVTQFPSHSVIEKGQTVTLRCDPISGHDNLYWYRRVMGKEIKFLLHFVKESKQDESGMPNNRFLAERTGGTYSTLKVQPAELEDSGVYFCASSPFSGRWEDTQYFGPGTRLTVL.

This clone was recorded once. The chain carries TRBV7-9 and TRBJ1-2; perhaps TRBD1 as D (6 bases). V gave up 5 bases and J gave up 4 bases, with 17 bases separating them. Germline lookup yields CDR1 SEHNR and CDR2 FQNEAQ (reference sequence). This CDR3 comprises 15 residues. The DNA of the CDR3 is TGTGCCAGCAGCCCTAAGACGGACAGAACCTATGGCTACACCTTC. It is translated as CASSPKTDRTYGYTF.

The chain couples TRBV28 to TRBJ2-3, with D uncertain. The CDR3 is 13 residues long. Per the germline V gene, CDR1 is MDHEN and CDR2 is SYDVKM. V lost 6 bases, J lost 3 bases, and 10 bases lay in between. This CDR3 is CASRPPGTDTQYF. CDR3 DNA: TGTGCCAGCAGACCCCCCGGAACAGATACGCAGTATTTT.

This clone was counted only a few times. The CDR3 nucleotides read TGTGCCAGTAGTATTCAGGGGCTGAACACTGAAGCTTTCTTT. It is translated as CASSIQGLNTEAFF. The chain employs TRBV19 and TRBJ1-1, with D possibly matching TRBD1 (6 bases). The germline V gene has CDR1 LNHDA and CDR2 SQIVND (reference sequence). Trimming shortened V by 3 bases and J by 0 bases, and 8 bases separated the two germline ends. The CDR3 covers 14 residues.

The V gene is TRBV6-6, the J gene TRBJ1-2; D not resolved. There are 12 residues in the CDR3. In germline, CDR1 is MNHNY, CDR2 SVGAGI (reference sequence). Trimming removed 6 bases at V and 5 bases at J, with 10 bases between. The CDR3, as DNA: TGTGCCAGCAGCCTGGGATCTTATGGCTACACCTTC. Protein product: CASSLGSYGYTF.

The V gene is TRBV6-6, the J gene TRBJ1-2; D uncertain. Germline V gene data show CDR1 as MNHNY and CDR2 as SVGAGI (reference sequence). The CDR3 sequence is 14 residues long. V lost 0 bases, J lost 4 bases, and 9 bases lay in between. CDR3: CASSYSRLGYGYTF. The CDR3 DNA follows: TGTGCCAGCAGTTACTCAAGGTTGGGCTATGGCTACACCTTC.

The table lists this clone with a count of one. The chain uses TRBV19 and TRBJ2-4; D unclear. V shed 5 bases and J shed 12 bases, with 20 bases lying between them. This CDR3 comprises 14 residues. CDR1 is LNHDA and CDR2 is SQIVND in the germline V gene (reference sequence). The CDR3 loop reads CASSFSGPRSNQYF. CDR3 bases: TGTGCCAGTAGTTTTTCGGGCCCCAGATCTAATCAGTACTTC.

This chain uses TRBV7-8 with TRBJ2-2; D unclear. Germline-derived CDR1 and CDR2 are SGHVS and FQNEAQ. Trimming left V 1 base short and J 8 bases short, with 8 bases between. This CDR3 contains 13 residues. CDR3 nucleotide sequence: TGTGCCAGCAGCTTAGACGGGCGGGGGGAGCTGTTTTTT. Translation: CASSLDGRGELFF.

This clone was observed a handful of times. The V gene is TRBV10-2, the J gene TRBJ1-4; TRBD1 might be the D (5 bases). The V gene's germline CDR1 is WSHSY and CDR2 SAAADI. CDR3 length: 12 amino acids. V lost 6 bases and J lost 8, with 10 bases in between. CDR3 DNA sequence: TGCGCCAGCAGGGGGGGGAGAGAAAAACTGTTTTTT. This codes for CASRGGREKLFF.

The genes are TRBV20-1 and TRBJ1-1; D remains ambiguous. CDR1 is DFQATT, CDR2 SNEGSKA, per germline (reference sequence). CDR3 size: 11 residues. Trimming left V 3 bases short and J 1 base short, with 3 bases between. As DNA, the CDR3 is TGCAGTGCTAGTCGGAACACTGAAGCTTTCTTT. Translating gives CSASRNTEAFF.

CDR3 nucleotides: TGCGCCAGCAGCCTCGGGACTACCCTATACAATGAGCAGTTCTTC. It encodes CASSLGTTLYNEQFF. The rearrangement joins TRBV5-1 to TRBJ2-1, with 7 bases matching TRBD2. This CDR3 contains 15 residues. V was pared by 4 bases and J by 4 bases, with 8 bases of the junction left unmatched. Germline loops: CDR1 SGHRS, CDR2 YFSETQ.

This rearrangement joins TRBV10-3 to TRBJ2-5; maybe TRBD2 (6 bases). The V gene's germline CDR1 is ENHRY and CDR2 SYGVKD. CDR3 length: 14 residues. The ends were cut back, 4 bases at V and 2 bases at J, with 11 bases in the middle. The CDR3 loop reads CAISGPAGQETQYF. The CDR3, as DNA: TGTGCCATCAGTGGCCCGGCGGGGCAAGAGACCCAGTACTTC.

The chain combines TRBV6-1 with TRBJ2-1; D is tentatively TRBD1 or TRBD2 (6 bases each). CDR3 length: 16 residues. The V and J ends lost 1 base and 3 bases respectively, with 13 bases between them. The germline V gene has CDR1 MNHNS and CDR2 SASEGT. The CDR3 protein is CASSEEGGVGYNEQFF. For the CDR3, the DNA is TGTGCCAGCAGTGAAGAGGGGGGAGTCGGCTACAATGAGCAGTTCTTC.

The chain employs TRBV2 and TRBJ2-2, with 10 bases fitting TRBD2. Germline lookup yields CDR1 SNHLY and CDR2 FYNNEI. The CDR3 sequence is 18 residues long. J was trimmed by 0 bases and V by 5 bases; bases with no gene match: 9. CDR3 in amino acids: CASSRLPTSGPNTGELFF. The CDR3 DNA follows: TGTGCCAGCAGTAGGTTGCCGACTAGCGGGCCGAACACCGGGGAGCTGTTTTTT.

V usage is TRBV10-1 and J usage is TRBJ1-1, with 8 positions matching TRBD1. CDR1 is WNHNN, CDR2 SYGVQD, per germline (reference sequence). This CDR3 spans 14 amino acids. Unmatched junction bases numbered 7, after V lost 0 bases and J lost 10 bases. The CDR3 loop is CASSESRQGASAFF. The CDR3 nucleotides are TGCGCCAGCAGTGAGTCGCGGCAGGGGGCTTCAGCTTTCTTT.

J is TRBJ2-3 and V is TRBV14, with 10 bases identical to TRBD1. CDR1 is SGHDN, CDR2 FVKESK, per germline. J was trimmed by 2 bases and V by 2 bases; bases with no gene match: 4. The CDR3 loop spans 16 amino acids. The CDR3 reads CASSQLDRGLTDTQYF. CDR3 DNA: TGTGCCAGCAGCCAACTAGACAGGGGGCTCACAGATACGCAGTATTTT.

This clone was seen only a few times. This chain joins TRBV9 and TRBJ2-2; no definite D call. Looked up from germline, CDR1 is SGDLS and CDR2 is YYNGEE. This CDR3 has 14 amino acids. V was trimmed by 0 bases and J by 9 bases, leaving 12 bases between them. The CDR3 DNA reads TGTGCCAGCAGCGTAGACCTGTTCACACGGGAGCTGTTTTTT. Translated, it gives CASSVDLFTRELFF.

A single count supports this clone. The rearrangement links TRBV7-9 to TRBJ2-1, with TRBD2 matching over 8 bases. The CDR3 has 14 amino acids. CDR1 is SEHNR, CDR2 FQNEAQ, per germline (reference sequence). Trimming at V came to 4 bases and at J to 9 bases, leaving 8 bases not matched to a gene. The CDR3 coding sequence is TGTGCCAGCAGCTACTACCGAGCGGGAGTTGAGCAGTTCTTC. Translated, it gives CASSYYRAGVEQFF.

Here the CDR3 reads CASSPTPSVETQYF. CDR3 in DNA: TGTGCCAGCAGCCCTACACCGAGTGTAGAGACCCAGTACTTC. The V call is TRBV7-9, the J call TRBJ2-5, with no clear D. V gave up 5 bases and J gave up 4 bases, with 14 bases separating them. CDR1 SEHNR and CDR2 FQNEAQ come from the germline V gene (reference sequence). CDR3 length: 14 residues.